Below, 21 T cell receptor beta chains from the same sample are listed, as sequenced in a study of T cell repertoires in cytomegalovirus infection. Their recognized antigens are unknown. TCRdb re-called the reads with MiXCR, one entry per CDR3 protein. The sample holds approximately 910,000 distinct CDR3 sequences, around 30% seen once. The starting material was cultured CD8+ T cells from PBMCs, obtained from culture after CMV antigen stimulation. These receptors were taken from a human donor in good health (CMV status not recorded). Some clones in this sample may be carry-over from other donors' samples.

This clonotype was found a few times. This rearrangement joins TRBV7-2 to TRBJ2-7, with D possibly being TRBD1 or TRBD2 (5 bases each). The CDR3 totals 15 residues. V was clipped by 4 bases and J by 6 bases, with 19 bases between them. Germline V gene data show CDR1 as SGHTA and CDR2 as FQGNSA. CDR3 bases: TGTGCCAGCAGCTCTCCCGGACCCAGAGGGGCCGAGCAGTACTTC. Translated, it gives CASSSPGPRGAEQYF.

The chain employs TRBV7-2 and TRBJ2-7, with 13 bases matching TRBD2. Germline V lookup: CDR1 SGHTA, CDR2 FQGNSA. The CDR3 contains 15 residues. Unmatched junction bases numbered 5, after V lost 3 bases and J lost 6 bases. CDR3 loop: CASSFTSGGAGEQYF. The CDR3 DNA reads as TGTGCCAGCAGCTTTACTAGCGGGGGGGCCGGCGAGCAGTACTTC.

The chain joins TRBV7-6 to TRBJ1-2; D is unclear. Per germline, CDR1 SGHVS and CDR2 FNYEAQ. CDR3 size: 14 residues. The V end lost 1 base, the J end lost 0 bases, and 6 bases lay between the germline ends. The CDR3 bases are TGTGCCAGCAGCTTAGTGGGAGCTAACTATGGCTACACCTTC. It encodes CASSLVGANYGYTF.

This chain connects TRBV7-6 to TRBJ2-3; TRBD1 matches 7 bases. This CDR3 comprises 18 residues. Germline V gene sequence: CDR1 SGHVS, CDR2 FNYEAQ. The junction had 15 bases not matched to a gene; V was cut back by 4 bases and J by 2 bases. This CDR3 reads CASSSLQTGRYFTDTQYF. Written as DNA, the CDR3 is TGTGCCAGCAGCTCCCTTCAGACAGGGAGATATTTCACAGATACGCAGTATTTT. Filled out from reference TRBV7-6 and TRBJ2-3, the complete variable domain reads GAGVSQSPRYKVTKRGQDVALRCDPISGHVSLYWYRQALGQGPEFLTYFNYEAQQDKSGLPNDRFSAERPEGSISTLTIQRTEQRDSAMYRCASSSLQTGRYFTDTQYFGPGTRLTVL.

This chain joins TRBV25-1 and TRBJ1-6; TRBD1 might be the D (5 bases). The CDR3 consists of 16 residues. Trimming removed 2 bases at V and 3 bases at J, with 11 bases between. Germline CDR1 is MGHDK and CDR2 is SYGVNS. The chain's CDR3 is CASSEGHMGYNSPLHF. The CDR3 region has the DNA TGTGCCAGCAGTGAAGGACATATGGGCTATAATTCACCCCTCCACTTT.

The V gene is TRBV6-5, the J gene TRBJ1-2; D gene ambiguous. With 5 bases removed from V and 2 bases from J, the gap between germline ends came to 12 bases. Looked up from germline, CDR1 is MNHEY and CDR2 is SVGAGI. This CDR3 has 14 residues. The CDR3 loop is CASSRLPSNYGYTF. DNA of the CDR3: TGTGCCAGCAGTCGACTGCCATCCAACTATGGCTACACCTTC.

This clonotype was counted at least ten times. The chain uses TRBV7-6 and TRBJ2-7; D gene ambiguous. The germline gives CDR1 SGHVS, CDR2 FNYEAQ. V shed 5 bases and J shed 2 bases, with 10 bases lying between them. There are 13 residues in the CDR3. CDR3: CASSPGLPYEQYF. CDR3 in DNA: TGTGCCAGCAGCCCAGGATTGCCCTACGAGCAGTACTTC.

The chain joins TRBV2 to TRBJ1-2; D not certain. Looked up from germline, CDR1 is SNHLY and CDR2 is FYNNEI. V was cut by 8 bases and J by 1 base, with 11 bases left in between. The CDR3 loop spans 13 amino acids. In DNA, the CDR3 is TGTGCCAGCGGAGGCTCTGTTAACTATGGCTACACCTTC. This encodes CASGGSVNYGYTF.

This chain joins TRBV9 and TRBJ2-2; 10 positions agree with TRBD2. The CDR3 totals 19 residues. The germline CDR1 and CDR2 sequences are SGDLS and YYNGEE. The ends lost 0 bases at V and 0 bases at J; junction bases unmatched: 8. The CDR3 region is CASSVASGGLRTNTGELFF. The CDR3 nucleotides are TGTGCCAGCAGCGTAGCTAGCGGGGGACTTAGAACGAACACCGGGGAGCTGTTTTTT. The entire variable domain, with the rest obtained from reference TRBV9 and TRBJ2-2, is as follows: DSGVTQTPKHLITATGQRVTLRCSPRSGDLSVYWYQQSLDQGLQFLIQYYNGEERAKGNILERFSAQQFPDLHSELNLSSLELGDSALYFCASSVASGGLRTNTGELFFGEGSRLTVL.

The chain has TRBV2 and TRBJ1-1; no firm D call. Trimming pared 11 bases from V and 5 bases from J, leaving 6 bases between. Germline assignment: CDR1 SNHLY and CDR2 FYNNEI. This CDR3 has 9 residues. CDR3 bases: TGTGCCGTCCCAACTGAAGCTTTCTTT. The encoded protein is CAVPTEAFF.

In regard to this clonotype: It is likely a read error, because the conserved phenylalanine at the end of the CDR3 is missing. The limits of the CDR3 on the DNA are not certain, so only TCRdb's listed CDR3 is given. The genes are TRBV7-6 and TRBJ2-3; the table gives TRBD1 as D, unverified against the DNA. Germline V gene sequence: CDR1 SGHVS, CDR2 FNYEAQ. 13 amino acids form the CDR3, both terminal residues included. The CDR3 sequence: CASSPPGPIEVSV.

The chain combines TRBV20-1 with TRBJ2-7; the D gene is possibly TRBD1 (6 bases). Germline V CDR1 and CDR2: DFQATT, SNEGSKA (reference sequence). Between the trimmed V and J ends, which lost 0 bases and 1 base, there was a span of 10 bases. This CDR3 comprises 14 residues. The CDR3 nucleotides are TGCAGTGCTAGAGATTATGGACAGTCCTACGAGCAGTACTTC. Its protein is CSARDYGQSYEQYF.

The rearrangement links TRBV20-1 to TRBJ2-7; 9 bases are shared with TRBD2. Germline trimming cut 0 bases from V and 1 base from J; bases unmatched to any gene: 7. This CDR3 region has 16 residues. Germline V lookup: CDR1 DFQATT, CDR2 SNEGSKA (reference sequence). CDR3 DNA: TGCAGTGCTAGAGAGGGGCGGGGGGGTTTATCCTACGAGCAGTACTTC. The encoded protein is CSAREGRGGLSYEQYF.

The sample holds many counts of this clonotype. The chain is built from TRBV7-2 and TRBJ2-5, with D tentatively TRBD1 (5 bases). The germline V and J ends were trimmed by 5 bases and 3 bases, with 13 bases remaining between them. The CDR3 runs 14 residues. Germline V gives CDR1 SGHTA, CDR2 FQGNSA. CDR3 nucleotides: TGTGCCAGCAGCGGTGGACATCGAAAAGAGACCCAGTACTTC. Protein: CASSGGHRKETQYF.

CDR3: CASSPLDRDTDTQYF. CDR3 DNA: TGTGCCAGCAGTCCCTTGGACAGAGACACAGATACGCAGTATTTT. This chain connects TRBV28 to TRBJ2-3; possible D gene TRBD1, 6 bases. Germline V gene sequence: CDR1 MDHEN, CDR2 SYDVKM. This CDR3 has 15 amino acids. Deletions cut 5 bases from V and 2 bases from J, with 14 bases between.

The rearrangement links TRBV2 to TRBJ2-2; TRBD1 aligns across 10 bases. Germline V gene sequence: CDR1 SNHLY, CDR2 FYNNEI. The V and J ends lost 8 bases and 6 bases, in that order; junction bases with no gene match: 6. The CDR3 length is 14 residues. The CDR3 here is CASRGQGKAGELFF. CDR3 nucleotides: TGTGCCAGCCGGGGACAGGGGAAGGCCGGGGAGCTGTTTTTT.

This clonotype was observed at least ten times. This chain joins TRBV7-6 and TRBJ2-2; D uncertain. In germline, CDR1 is SGHVS, CDR2 FNYEAQ. The CDR3 consists of 12 residues. V was shortened by 5 bases and J by 7 bases, with 8 bases between the two germline ends. This CDR3 is CASSIKLGELFF. The DNA for the CDR3 is TGTGCCAGCAGCATTAAGCTCGGGGAGCTGTTTTTT.

The chain recombines TRBV25-1 with TRBJ2-3; D is undetermined. From germline, CDR1 is MGHDK and CDR2 SYGVNS. The CDR3 extends over 10 amino acids. Trimming took 5 bases from V and 14 from J, leaving 11 bases between them. The CDR3 DNA sequence: TGTGCCAGCAGTCCCCCTGGTGTGTATTTT. This translates into CASSPPGVYF.

This clonotype was picked up a small number of times. This chain links TRBV19 with TRBJ1-1; weak D call: TRBD1 (6 bases). Trimming stripped 0 bases from V and 1 base from J, with 9 bases between. The CDR3 sequence is 15 residues long. Germline V CDR1 and CDR2: LNHDA, SQIVND (reference sequence). CDR3 residues: CASSIDAGANTEAFF. The CDR3 nucleotides read TGTGCCAGTAGTATAGACGCAGGGGCGAACACTGAAGCTTTCTTT.

The CDR3 region has the DNA TGTGCCAGCAGTTACGACGACTACCTACTGGAGACCCAGTACTTC. Translating gives CASSYDDYLLETQYF. J is TRBJ2-5 and V is TRBV6-6; D is perhaps TRBD2 (5 bases). This CDR3 spans 15 amino acids. V lost 2 bases and J 5 bases, leaving 15 bases between the germline ends. Germline CDR1 MNHNY, CDR2 SVGAGI (reference sequence).

This clonotype was counted a few times. V is TRBV7-6 and J is TRBJ2-7, with 7 bases aligning to TRBD2. Looked up from germline, CDR1 is SGHVS and CDR2 is FNYEAQ. V gave up 5 bases and J gave up 1 base; unmatched junction bases: 5. The CDR3 sequence is 14 residues long. The CDR3 region is CASSPWEGSYEQYF. As DNA, the CDR3 is TGTGCCAGCAGCCCCTGGGAGGGGTCCTACGAGCAGTACTTC.